Only a few counts were recorded for the clone carrying this TCR beta chain. Antigen specificity is unknown. This may be a read error, as it is one base from a much larger clone. Researchers made TCR cDNA using 5'RACE template switching, and this step added a universal primer site and UMIs. TCRdb re-called the 5' RACE reads with MiXCR, one entry per CDR3 protein. The sample has about 69,000 distinct CDR3 sequences, approximately 6.2% seen once. These data belong to a study of T cells after yellow fever vaccination. Study in general: Where fractions had low cell numbers, libraries were prepared from them with the SMART-Seq v4 Ultra Low Input RNA kit. Regarding the study as a whole: Overlap between CD4 and CD8 compartments was detected for a small share of clonotypes. Most clones from primary vaccination were detected again post-booster (roughly 96% CD4, 88% CD8).

From germline, CDR1 is SGHRS and CDR2 YFSETQ. V lost 0 bases to trimming and J lost 5 bases, with 8 bases between them. The CDR3 covers 13 residues. This chain connects TRBV5-1 to TRBJ2-5; D is unclear. This receptor was identified in a young man who received the YFV17D yellow fever vaccine. This specimen consisted of CD4+ T cells sorted from PBMCs, obtained around 16 days after the first yellow fever vaccination. CDR3 DNA sequence: TGCGCCAGCAGCTTGGAGGCAGACGAGACCCAGTACTTC. It codes for CASSLEADETQYF.